The TCR beta chain under discussion was sequenced for a study of T cell responses to AZD1222 COVID-19 vaccine. The data were produced by immunoSEQ multiplex PCR, yet TCRdb's version contains in-frame clones alone and is incomplete. The top ten clones hold 0.55% of a sample with about 270,000 clones, 90% to 95% of them seen once. Concerning this clone: Its antigen is not known.

General study results and limits: Only a handful of people who got AZD1222 tested seropositive at baseline. Donors were mostly white British, more females; clonal diversity possibly underestimated. In all cases, repertoires were sampled only after the peak T cell response. The study found Spike-specific TCR breadth and depth rose after two AZD1222 doses.

V was trimmed by 6 bases and J by 0 bases, leaving 9 bases between them. Germline CDR1 reads SNHLY; CDR2 reads FYNNEI. This CDR3 region has 14 residues. This sample comprised peripheral blood, obtained 28 days after the second AZD1222 dose. J is TRBJ1-5 and V is TRBV2; no clear D. This TCR derives from an adult who received the AZD1222 COVID-19 vaccine. CDR3 amino acids: CASRREYSNQPQHF. In nucleotides, the CDR3 is TGTGCCAGCAGGAGGGAGTATAGCAATCAGCCCCAGCATTTT.